This passage covers 18 T cell receptor beta chains from one sample sequenced in a study of post-analysis software for immune sequencing data. Overall study results and limits: Controls had lower frequencies than patients of about 5 TRBV segments, which included TRBV5-6, TRBV5-1 and TRBV20-1.

These receptors lack a known antigen. Unique molecular identifiers were present in the TCR beta cDNA libraries. TCRdb re-derived calls from the PCR reads in MiXCR, one entry per CDR3 protein. Here the sample spans 450,000 to 700,000 distinct CDR3 sequences, 40% to 50% being singletons. The sample was blood. These receptor sequences come from a girl between 10 and 17 years old with multiple sclerosis.

This clonotype was recorded a few times. This chain connects TRBV25-1 to TRBJ1-4; a weak D match, TRBD1 (6 bases). CDR3 length equals 16 residues. Trimming left V 5 bases short and J 7 bases short, with 20 bases between. Germline V gene data show CDR1 as MGHDK and CDR2 as SYGVNS. The chain's CDR3 is CASSYLSGGASEKLFF. CDR3 DNA sequence: TGTGCCAGCAGTTACCTGTCGGGGGGCGCGAGTGAAAAACTGTTTTTT.

As for this clonotype: In this CDR3 the conserved last residue, phenylalanine or tryptophan, is missing, so a read error is likely. The chain links TRBV6-4 to TRBJ2-1; TRBD2 might be the D (6 bases). CDR3 length: 12 residues. Germline V gene lookup returns CDR1 MRHNA and CDR2 SNTAGT. V lost 8 bases, J lost 10 bases, and 15 bases lay in between. Written as DNA, the CDR3 is TGTGCCAGCGGGACTGGCGGGGTGGAGCAGTTCTCC. Translation: CASGTGGVEQFS.

The chain combines TRBV12-3 or TRBV12-4 with TRBJ2-7, with D possibly matching TRBD2 (6 bases). Trimming took off 5 bases at V and 9 bases at J, with 11 bases between the two ends. This CDR3 contains 11 residues. The CDR3 sequence is CASSNGGLQYF. CDR3 bases: TGTGCCAGCAGTAACGGAGGGTTGCAGTACTTC.

The V and J genes are TRBV20-1 and TRBJ1-2, with D hard to call. Germline CDR1 is DFQATT and CDR2 is SNEGSKA (reference sequence). Between the trimmed V and J ends, which lost 0 bases and 4 bases, there was a span of 9 bases. The CDR3 covers 13 residues. The CDR3 loop is CSAREGGLYGYTF. CDR3 DNA sequence: TGCAGTGCTAGAGAGGGCGGACTCTATGGCTACACCTTC.

This chain's CDR3 is CSASVSSDGYTF. DNA for the CDR3: TGCAGTGCTAGCGTATCCTCCGATGGCTACACCTTC. The genes are TRBV20-1 and TRBJ1-2; no clear D gene. Germline V gene data show CDR1 as DFQATT and CDR2 as SNEGSKA (reference sequence). V lost 3 bases to trimming and J lost 6 bases, with 11 bases between them. This CDR3 spans 12 amino acids.

V and J are TRBV7-2 and TRBJ2-3; 10 nucleotides agree with TRBD2. CDR1 SGHTA and CDR2 FQGNSA come from the germline V gene. The CDR3 is 16 residues long. The J segment lost 3 bases and the V segment lost 1 base, leaving 4 bases of the junction unmatched. The CDR3: CASSLVKLAGTDTQYF. Written as DNA, the CDR3 is TGTGCCAGCAGCTTAGTTAAACTAGCGGGAACAGATACGCAGTATTTT. Supplemented by reference TRBV7-2 and TRBJ2-3, the full variable domain reads GAGVSQSPSNKVTEKGKDVELRCDPISGHTALYWYRQSLGQGLEFLIYFQGNSAPDKSGLPSDRFSAERTGGSVSTLTIQRTQQEDSAVYLCASSLVKLAGTDTQYFGPGTRLTVL.

V usage is TRBV12-3 or TRBV12-4 and J usage is TRBJ2-5; D might be TRBD1 or TRBD2, each matching 5 bases. This CDR3 contains 13 residues. With 6 bases removed from V and 4 bases from J, the gap between germline ends came to 12 bases. The CDR3 sequence: CASRPAGRETQYF. The CDR3 nucleotides are TGTGCCAGCAGGCCCGCAGGGAGAGAGACCCAGTACTTC.

This clonotype occurred once. The genes are TRBV20-1 and TRBJ1-4; the D is unclear. The ends were cut back, 0 bases at V and 5 bases at J, with 16 bases in the middle. The CDR3 runs 16 residues. CDR1 and CDR2 (germline): DFQATT, SNEGSKA (reference sequence). The CDR3 sequence is CSARDRRGGENEKLFF. Written as DNA, the CDR3 is TGCAGTGCTAGAGATCGTCGGGGAGGCGAAAATGAAAAACTGTTTTTT.

The chain links TRBV27 to TRBJ2-5; the match to TRBD2 covers 7 bases. Germline V gene sequence: CDR1 MNHEY, CDR2 SMNVEV (reference sequence). The CDR3 length is 15 residues. The V and J ends lost 4 bases and 2 bases, in that order; junction bases with no gene match: 7. Written as DNA, the CDR3 is TGTGCCAGCAGTTGGAGGGGACTAATACAAGAGACCCAGTACTTC. Amino acid sequence: CASSWRGLIQETQYF.

This chain links TRBV11-3 with TRBJ2-1; no definite D call. Trimming took 4 bases from V and 3 from J, leaving 19 bases between them. Germline CDR1 and CDR2: SGHNT and YENEEA. The CDR3 runs to 17 residues. DNA of the CDR3: TGTGCCAGCAGCTCGGATTCCCTACCTTTCGACTACAATGAGCAGTTCTTC. This translates into CASSSDSLPFDYNEQFF.

Notes on this clonotype: At one boundary the junction diverges from the germline segment, which might be a read error. The CDR3 is CASTWTSGGNINEQFF. CDR3 in DNA: TGCGCCAGCACATGGACTAGCGGGGGGAACATCAATGAACAGTTCTTC. This chain uses TRBV5-1 with TRBJ2-1, with 14 bases fitting TRBD2. CDR1 is SGHRS, CDR2 YFSETQ, per germline. This CDR3 has 16 amino acids.

This clonotype appeared a few times. The chain employs TRBV7-9 and TRBJ1-5, with 10 bases aligning to TRBD1. The CDR3 runs to 15 residues. The junction had 6 bases not matched to a gene; V was cut back by 6 bases and J by 4 bases. CDR1 and CDR2 from the germline V gene are SEHNR and FQNEAQ (reference sequence). Here the CDR3 reads CASSSTGGLNQPQHF. The CDR3 nucleotides read TGTGCCAGCAGTTCGACAGGGGGCTTAAATCAGCCCCAGCATTTT.

The chain joins TRBV20-1 to TRBJ2-3, with TRBD2 matching over 9 bases. V dropped 6 bases and J dropped 2; count of bases not matched to a gene: 15. Germline CDR1 DFQATT, CDR2 SNEGSKA (reference sequence). This CDR3 has 17 residues. For the CDR3, the DNA is TGCAGTGCCGAAAAGGGAAGGCTAGCGGGGATCACAGATACGCAGTATTTT. It translates to CSAEKGRLAGITDTQYF.

This clonotype came up a few times. The chain carries TRBV19 and TRBJ2-6; perhaps TRBD1 as D (6 bases). Germline V gives CDR1 LNHDA, CDR2 SQIVND (reference sequence). The CDR3 sequence is 15 residues long. With 4 bases removed from V and 1 base from J, the gap between germline ends came to 8 bases. Here the CDR3 reads CASSTQGSGANVLTF. The CDR3 DNA follows: TGTGCCAGTAGTACACAGGGATCTGGGGCCAACGTCCTGACTTTC.

The genes are TRBV5-1 and TRBJ1-5, with D maybe TRBD1 (5 bases). Germline V lookup: CDR1 SGHRS, CDR2 YFSETQ. V lost 4 bases and J 8 bases, leaving 13 bases between the germline ends. The CDR3 is made up of 13 amino acids. This chain's CDR3 is CASSTGVGEPQHF. CDR3 in DNA: TGCGCCAGCAGCACAGGCGTGGGCGAGCCCCAGCATTTT.

V is TRBV7-9 and J is TRBJ1-5, with a weak D call TRBD1 (5 bases). This CDR3 has 15 amino acids. The germline V and J ends were trimmed by 4 bases and 6 bases, with 16 bases remaining between them. Germline CDR1 reads SEHNR; CDR2 reads FQNEAQ (reference sequence). CDR3: CASSSGGPGRQPQHF. DNA for the CDR3: TGTGCCAGCAGCTCAGGAGGGCCAGGGCGTCAGCCCCAGCATTTT.

The chain couples TRBV20-1 to TRBJ1-2, with D possibly being TRBD1 (5 bases). Germline V gene data show CDR1 as DFQATT and CDR2 as SNEGSKA (reference sequence). The V end was cut by 4 bases, the J end by 0 bases, with 15 bases between. The CDR3 spans 15 residues. DNA of the CDR3: TGCAGTGCTATTCCCCCGAGGGGCCCTAACTATGGCTACACCTTC. It codes for CSAIPPRGPNYGYTF.

J is TRBJ1-1 and V is TRBV7-8, with D hard to call. V was cut by 2 bases and J by 2 bases, with 9 bases left in between. CDR3 length equals 14 residues. CDR1 SGHVS and CDR2 FQNEAQ come from the germline V gene. The CDR3 DNA reads TGTGCCAGCAGCTTATTGTCCGCTAACACTGAAGCTTTCTTT. Protein sequence: CASSLLSANTEAFF.